This passage covers 24 T cell receptor beta chains from one sample sequenced in a study of T cell responses to AZD1222 COVID-19 vaccine. Profiled with immunoSEQ multiplex PCR; TCRdb holds only in-frame clones, not every one. The data contain approximately 170,000 clones, 75% to 90% of them singletons. The material sequenced was peripheral blood, taken on day 0 of AZD1222 vaccination. These TCRs come from an adult in good health.

This clone was seen just once. The V gene is TRBV27, the J gene TRBJ1-1, with D possibly being TRBD1 (6 bases). CDR1 and CDR2 from the germline V gene are MNHEY and SMNVEV (reference sequence). The CDR3 has 14 residues. V was shortened by 4 bases and J by 6 bases, with 15 bases between the two germline ends. The DNA of the CDR3 is TGTGCCAGCAGTTCTCTGGACAGTAGAGCTGAAGCTTTCTTT. Encoded protein: CASSSLDSRAEAFF.

This rearrangement joins TRBV6-5 to TRBJ2-7, with D tentatively TRBD1 (6 bases). CDR1 and CDR2 (germline): MNHEY, SVGAGI. The CDR3 sequence is 14 residues long. The V end was cut by 4 bases, the J end by 2 bases, with 12 bases between. The chain's CDR3 is CASSSSGTPYEQYV. CDR3 in DNA: TGTGCCAGCAGTTCCTCCGGGACACCCTACGAGCAGTACGTC.

The genes are TRBV3-1 (or the pseudogene TRBV3-2) and TRBJ2-5; 10 bases are a match to TRBD2. V dropped 0 bases and J dropped 7; count of bases not matched to a gene: 5. The CDR3 has 15 residues. Germline loops: CDR1 LGHDT, CDR2 YNNKEL (reference sequence). CDR3 amino acids: CASSQEGLAGATQYF. CDR3 nucleotide sequence: TGTGCCAGCAGCCAAGAAGGGCTAGCGGGAGCGACCCAGTACTTC.

V is TRBV18 and J is TRBJ1-6; D might be TRBD1 (5 bases). The length of the CDR3 is 16 residues. V lost 2 bases to trimming and J lost 8 bases, with 16 bases between them. CDR1 is KGHSH and CDR2 is LQKENI in the germline V gene. CDR3 DNA: TGTGCCAGCTCACCAACCCGGGGCATACGTGATTCACCCCTCCACTTT. Its protein is CASSPTRGIRDSPLHF.

V gene TRBV2 combines with J gene TRBJ1-5; D ambiguous. Trimming removed 3 bases from V and 0 bases from J, with 9 bases in between. Germline CDR1 and CDR2: SNHLY and FYNNEI. This CDR3 comprises 15 residues. CDR3 nucleotide sequence: TGTGCCAGCAGTGACTGGGATTATAGCAATCAGCCCCAGCATTTT. Translation: CASSDWDYSNQPQHF.

The rearrangement joins TRBV6-5 to TRBJ2-7; a weak D match, TRBD2 (6 bases). V dropped 5 bases and J dropped 5 bases, with 16 bases sitting between them. The CDR3 is 14 amino acids. Looked up from germline, CDR1 is MNHEY and CDR2 is SVGAGI. Here the CDR3 DNA reads TGTGCCAGCAGTAAGGCTAGCGCTTCCGACGAGCAGTACTTC. As protein: CASSKASASDEQYF.

The chain links TRBV2 to TRBJ2-5, with 8 bases fitting TRBD1. Germline assignment: CDR1 SNHLY and CDR2 FYNNEI. J lost 5 bases, V lost 11 bases, and 4 bases had no gene match. The CDR3 runs to 11 residues. The CDR3, as DNA: TGTGCCCCACGGACAGGGGAGACCCAGTACTTC. Its protein product is CAPRTGETQYF.

This clone was observed once. The chain uses TRBV12-3 or TRBV12-4 and TRBJ2-3; D not resolved. V was shortened by 3 bases and J by 6 bases, with 4 bases between the two germline ends. The CDR3 covers 11 residues. The CDR3 spells CASSLVDTQYF. The CDR3 region has the DNA TGTGCCAGCAGTTTGGTTGATACGCAGTATTTT.

The chain carries TRBV27 and TRBJ1-1; D call uncertain. The CDR3 is 14 amino acids. Trimming removed 7 bases from V and 0 bases from J, with 12 bases in between. Germline-derived CDR1 and CDR2 are MNHEY and SMNVEV (reference sequence). The CDR3 protein is CASTSVNLNTEAFF. CDR3 DNA sequence: TGTGCCAGCACCTCGGTGAACCTGAACACTGAAGCTTTCTTT.

The chain uses TRBV19 and TRBJ1-1; the match to TRBD1 covers 9 bases. Per the germline V gene, CDR1 is LNHDA and CDR2 is SQIVND (reference sequence). This CDR3 contains 16 residues. V shed 6 bases and J 0 bases; nucleotides not matched to a gene: 8. The DNA for the CDR3 is TGTGCCAGTAGGACATCCGGGACAGGGATGAACACTGAAGCTTTCTTT. This sequence encodes CASRTSGTGMNTEAFF.

This sequence joins TRBV6-5 and TRBJ2-3; D might be TRBD1 (6 bases). In germline, CDR1 is MNHEY, CDR2 SVGAGI. This CDR3 contains 14 residues. V shed 6 bases and J shed 1 base, with 11 bases lying between them. This CDR3 is CASRGGFRTDTQYF. In DNA form, the CDR3 reads TGTGCCAGCAGAGGGGGATTCCGCACAGATACGCAGTATTTT.

The CDR3 DNA is TGTGCCAGCAACTCAATAGACAGATATAATGAGCAGTTCTTC. This sequence encodes CASNSIDRYNEQFF. This sequence joins TRBV27 and TRBJ2-1; a possible D gene is TRBD1 (5 bases). Germline assignment: CDR1 MNHEY and CDR2 SMNVEV (reference sequence). The length of the CDR3 is 14 residues. Trimming shortened V by 7 bases and J by 7 bases, and 17 bases separated the two germline ends.

The J gene is TRBJ2-7, the V gene TRBV11-2, with 12 positions matching TRBD1. The J segment lost 5 bases and the V segment lost 4 bases, leaving 6 bases of the junction unmatched. In germline, CDR1 is SGHAT, CDR2 FQNNGV. The CDR3 runs 15 residues. DNA for the CDR3: TGTGCCAGCAGCTCCCGGGACAGGGGGCTCGACGAGCAGTACTTC. Amino acids: CASSSRDRGLDEQYF. The full variable domain, rest sourced from reference TRBV11-2 and TRBJ2-7, is EAGVAQSPRYKIIEKRQSVAFWCNPISGHATLYWYQQILGQGPKLLIQFQNNGVVDDSQLPKDRFSAERLKGVDSTLKIQPAKLEDSAVYLCASSSRDRGLDEQYFGPGTRLTVT.

V is TRBV6-5 and J is TRBJ2-5; 7 nucleotides agree with TRBD1. CDR1 and CDR2 (germline): MNHEY, SVGAGI. The CDR3 contains 15 residues. Trimming at V came to 7 bases and at J to 5 bases, leaving 13 bases not matched to a gene. CDR3 nucleotides: TGTGCCAGCAATTTTGGGACAGAGAAATGGGAGACCCAGTACTTC. Translated: CASNFGTEKWETQYF.

The count of this clone is one. V gene TRBV4-3 combines with J gene TRBJ1-6; no clear D gene. The germline V and J ends were trimmed by 1 base and 0 bases, with 10 bases remaining between them. CDR1 is LGHNA, CDR2 YSLEER, per germline. CDR3 length: 17 residues. The CDR3 loop is CASSQGTQSSYNSPLHF. The CDR3 bases are TGCGCCAGCAGCCAAGGGACCCAGAGCTCCTATAATTCACCCCTCCACTTT.

The chain is built from TRBV12-3 or TRBV12-4 and TRBJ1-1; 8 bases fit TRBD1. This CDR3 comprises 13 residues. V trimming: 8 bases; J trimming: 5 bases; junction bases outside the gene matches: 7. The CDR3 spells CASSQGGRTEAFF. The CDR3 DNA reads TGTGCCAGCTCACAGGGGGGGCGGACTGAAGCTTTCTTT.

The gene calls are TRBV7-9 and TRBJ2-1; 8 bases line up with TRBD2. CDR3 length equals 14 residues. Germline trimming cut 6 bases from V and 1 base from J; bases unmatched to any gene: 2. Germline lookup yields CDR1 SEHNR and CDR2 FQNEAQ (reference sequence). The CDR3 sequence is CASRTSESYNEQFF. The CDR3 DNA follows: TGTGCCAGCAGGACTAGCGAGTCCTACAATGAGCAGTTCTTC.

This chain links TRBV29-1 with TRBJ2-7; TRBD2 aligns across 8 bases. The CDR3 extends over 14 amino acids. Germline V CDR1 and CDR2: SQVTM, ANQGSEA. The ends lost 5 bases at V and 1 base at J; junction bases unmatched: 7. The CDR3 nucleotides are TGCAGCGTTATAGACCCTAGCGGGTCCTACGAGCAGTACTTC. As protein: CSVIDPSGSYEQYF.

The chain couples TRBV18 to TRBJ1-2, with 7 bases fitting TRBD1. J gave up 2 bases and V 3 bases, and 3 bases lay outside the gene matches. Germline assignment: CDR1 KGHSH and CDR2 LQKENI. The CDR3 runs to 14 residues. CDR3 sequence: CASSPTGLNYGYTF. In DNA form, the CDR3 reads TGTGCCAGCTCACCGACAGGGTTAAACTATGGCTACACCTTC.

The V and J genes are TRBV5-5 and TRBJ1-6; maybe TRBD1 (6 bases). Germline V gene data show CDR1 as SGHKS and CDR2 as YYEKEE (reference sequence). With 1 base removed from V and 10 bases from J, the gap between germline ends came to 12 bases. The CDR3 extends over 14 amino acids. The CDR3 sequence is CASSLYRTESPLHF. CDR3 nucleotide sequence: TGTGCCAGCAGCTTGTATAGGACAGAGTCACCCCTCCACTTT.

The chain links TRBV7-9 to TRBJ1-2; D gene unclear. Trimming removed 4 bases at V and 2 bases at J, with 14 bases between. The CDR3 runs to 15 residues. Germline CDR1 SEHNR, CDR2 FQNEAQ (reference sequence). CDR3 sequence: CASSSYPEKNYGYTF. CDR3 nucleotides: TGTGCCAGCAGCTCCTACCCAGAGAAAAACTATGGCTACACCTTC.

This sequence joins TRBV6-5 and TRBJ1-1, with D possibly being TRBD1 (5 bases). Trimming took off 8 bases at V and 4 bases at J, with 14 bases between the two ends. The CDR3 is 13 amino acids. The V gene's germline CDR1 is MNHEY and CDR2 SVGAGI. The CDR3 sequence is CASFGAPGTEAFF. The CDR3, as DNA: TGTGCCAGCTTCGGGGCGCCGGGCACTGAAGCTTTCTTT.

This chain joins TRBV5-1 and TRBJ2-2; TRBD1 matches 9 bases. The germline CDR1 and CDR2 sequences are SGHRS and YFSETQ. V shed 4 bases, J shed 11 bases, and the junction held 9 bases outside the gene matches. The CDR3 contains 14 residues. CDR3 nucleotide sequence: TGCGCCAGCAGCCCCGGACAGGGGAAGGGAGAGCTGTTTTTT. It translates to CASSPGQGKGELFF.

V is TRBV9 and J is TRBJ1-2, with D uncertain. There are 15 residues in the CDR3. Germline CDR1 is SGDLS and CDR2 is YYNGEE. Between the trimmed V and J ends, which lost 0 bases and 4 bases, there was a span of 13 bases. CDR3 amino acids: CASSVDSMASYGYTF. The CDR3 DNA sequence: TGTGCCAGCAGCGTAGATAGTATGGCAAGCTATGGCTACACCTTC.